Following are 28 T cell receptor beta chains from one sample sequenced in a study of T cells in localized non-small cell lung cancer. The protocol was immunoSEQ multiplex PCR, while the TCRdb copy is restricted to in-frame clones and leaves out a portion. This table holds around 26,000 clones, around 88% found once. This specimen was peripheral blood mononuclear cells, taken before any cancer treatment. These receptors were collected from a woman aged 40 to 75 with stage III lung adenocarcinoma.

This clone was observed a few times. In nucleotides, the CDR3 is TGTGCCAGCAGACCCGGGACAGGCAATCAGCCCCAGCATTTT. Translation: CASRPGTGNQPQHF. The chain recombines TRBV6-5 with TRBJ1-5, with TRBD1 matching 7 bases. The CDR3 spans 14 residues. V lost 6 bases, J lost 2 bases, and 4 bases stayed unmatched. Germline V gene sequence: CDR1 MNHEY, CDR2 SVGAGI.

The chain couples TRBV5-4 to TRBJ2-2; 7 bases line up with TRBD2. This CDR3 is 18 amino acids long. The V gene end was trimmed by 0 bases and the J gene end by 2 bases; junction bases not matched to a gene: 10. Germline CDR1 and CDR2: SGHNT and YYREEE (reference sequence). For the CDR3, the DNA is TGTGCCAGCAGCTTGGGCCTCTTGGGCGGGGGAAACACCGGGGAGCTGTTTTTT. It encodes CASSLGLLGGGNTGELFF.

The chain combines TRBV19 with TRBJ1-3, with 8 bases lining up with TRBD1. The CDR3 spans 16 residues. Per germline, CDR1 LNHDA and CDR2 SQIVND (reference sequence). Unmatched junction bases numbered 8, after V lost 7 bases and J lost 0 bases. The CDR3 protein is CASIGRGQASGNTIYF. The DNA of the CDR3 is TGTGCCAGTATCGGTCGGGGACAGGCCTCTGGAAACACCATATATTTT.

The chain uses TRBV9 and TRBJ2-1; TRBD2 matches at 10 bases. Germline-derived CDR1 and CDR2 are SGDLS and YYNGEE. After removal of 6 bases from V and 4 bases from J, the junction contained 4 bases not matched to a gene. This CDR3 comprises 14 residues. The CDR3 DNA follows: TGTGCCAGCACTCGGACTAGCGGATACAATGAGCAGTTCTTC. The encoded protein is CASTRTSGYNEQFF.

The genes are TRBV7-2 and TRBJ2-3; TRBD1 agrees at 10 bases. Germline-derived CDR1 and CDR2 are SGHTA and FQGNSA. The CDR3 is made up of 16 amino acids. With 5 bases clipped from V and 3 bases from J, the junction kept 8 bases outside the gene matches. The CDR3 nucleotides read TGTGCCAGCAGCCAAATTGACAGGGGGCCTACAGATACGCAGTATTTT. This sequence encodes CASSQIDRGPTDTQYF.

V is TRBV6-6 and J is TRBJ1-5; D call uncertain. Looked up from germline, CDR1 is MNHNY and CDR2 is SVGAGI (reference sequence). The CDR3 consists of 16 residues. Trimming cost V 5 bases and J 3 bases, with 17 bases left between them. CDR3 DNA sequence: TGTGCCAGCAGTACCAACGTCGGGATTCCCAATCAGCCCCAGCATTTT. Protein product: CASSTNVGIPNQPQHF.

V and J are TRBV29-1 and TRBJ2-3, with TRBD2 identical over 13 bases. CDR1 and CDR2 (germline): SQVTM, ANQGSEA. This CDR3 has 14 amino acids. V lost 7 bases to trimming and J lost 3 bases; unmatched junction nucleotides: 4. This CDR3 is CSAATSGRTDTQYF. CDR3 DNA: TGCAGCGCTGCGACTAGCGGGAGGACAGATACGCAGTATTTT.

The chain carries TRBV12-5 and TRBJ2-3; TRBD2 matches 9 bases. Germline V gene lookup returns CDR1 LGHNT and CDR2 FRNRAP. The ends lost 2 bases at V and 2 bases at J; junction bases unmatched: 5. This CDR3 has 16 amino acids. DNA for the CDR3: TGTGCTAGTGGTTTGCGCGGGGGGGAACTCACAGATACGCAGTATTTT. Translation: CASGLRGGELTDTQYF. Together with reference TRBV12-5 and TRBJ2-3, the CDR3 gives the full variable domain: DARVTQTPRHKVTEMGQEVTMRCQPILGHNTVFWYRQTMMQGLELLAYFRNRAPLDDSGMPKDRFSAEMPDATLATLKIQPSEPRDSAVYFCASGLRGGELTDTQYFGPGTRLTVL.

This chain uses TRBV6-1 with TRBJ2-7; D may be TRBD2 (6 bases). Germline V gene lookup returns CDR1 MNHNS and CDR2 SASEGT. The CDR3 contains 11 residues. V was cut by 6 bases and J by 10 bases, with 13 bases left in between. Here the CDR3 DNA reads TGTGCCAGCAGGCGGGACGGACATCAGTACTTC. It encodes CASRRDGHQYF.

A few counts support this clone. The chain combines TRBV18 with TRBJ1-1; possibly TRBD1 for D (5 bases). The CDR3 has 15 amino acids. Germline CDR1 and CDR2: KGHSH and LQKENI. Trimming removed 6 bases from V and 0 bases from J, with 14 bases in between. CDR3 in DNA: TGTGCCAGCTCCTCGGGGCGGGGGATGAACACTGAAGCTTTCTTT. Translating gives CASSSGRGMNTEAFF.

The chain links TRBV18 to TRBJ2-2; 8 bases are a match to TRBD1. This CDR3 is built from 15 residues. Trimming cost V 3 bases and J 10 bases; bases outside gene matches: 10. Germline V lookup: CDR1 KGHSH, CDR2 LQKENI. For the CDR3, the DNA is TGTGCCAGCTCACCCGGGGACAGGCGACGGGAGGAGCTGTTTTTT. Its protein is CASSPGDRRREELFF.

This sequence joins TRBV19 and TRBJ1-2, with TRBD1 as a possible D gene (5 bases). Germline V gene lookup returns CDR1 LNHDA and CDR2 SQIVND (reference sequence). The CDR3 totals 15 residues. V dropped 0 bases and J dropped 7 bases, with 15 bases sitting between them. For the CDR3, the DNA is TGTGCCAGTAGTATAGAGTTCGGAGGGACCGGTGGCTACACCTTC. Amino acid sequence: CASSIEFGGTGGYTF.

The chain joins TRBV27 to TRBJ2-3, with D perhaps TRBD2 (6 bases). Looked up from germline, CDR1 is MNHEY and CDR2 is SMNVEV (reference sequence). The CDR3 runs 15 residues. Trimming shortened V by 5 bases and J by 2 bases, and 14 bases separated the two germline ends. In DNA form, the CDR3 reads TGTGCCAGCAGTCCCCTGGGCGGGAACACAGATACGCAGTATTTT. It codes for CASSPLGGNTDTQYF.

The CDR3 DNA reads as TGTGCCAGCAGTTTATCTTGGCTAGCGGGAGAGACCCAGTACTTC. The encoded protein is CASSLSWLAGETQYF. The chain carries TRBV27 and TRBJ2-5, with 8 bases matching TRBD2. CDR3 size: 15 residues. Germline trimming cut 0 bases from V and 4 bases from J; bases unmatched to any gene: 4. CDR1 and CDR2 from the germline V gene are MNHEY and SMNVEV (reference sequence).

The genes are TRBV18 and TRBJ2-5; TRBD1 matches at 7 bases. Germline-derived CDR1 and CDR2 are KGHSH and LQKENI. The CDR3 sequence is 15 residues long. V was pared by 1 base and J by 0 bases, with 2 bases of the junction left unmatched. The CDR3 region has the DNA TGTGCCAGCTCACCACGACAGGGAGACCAAGAGACCCAGTACTTC. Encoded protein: CASSPRQGDQETQYF.

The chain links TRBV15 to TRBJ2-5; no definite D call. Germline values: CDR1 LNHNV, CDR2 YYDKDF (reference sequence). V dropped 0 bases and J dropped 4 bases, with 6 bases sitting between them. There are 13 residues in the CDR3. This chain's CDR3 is CATSRDPTETQYF. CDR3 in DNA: TGTGCCACCAGCAGAGATCCGACAGAGACCCAGTACTTC.

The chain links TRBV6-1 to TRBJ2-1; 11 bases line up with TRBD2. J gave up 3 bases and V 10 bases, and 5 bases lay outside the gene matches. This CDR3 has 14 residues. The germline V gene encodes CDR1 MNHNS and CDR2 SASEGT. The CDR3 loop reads CAIRLAGSYNEQFF. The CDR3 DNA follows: TGTGCCATCCGACTAGCGGGAAGCTACAATGAGCAGTTCTTC.

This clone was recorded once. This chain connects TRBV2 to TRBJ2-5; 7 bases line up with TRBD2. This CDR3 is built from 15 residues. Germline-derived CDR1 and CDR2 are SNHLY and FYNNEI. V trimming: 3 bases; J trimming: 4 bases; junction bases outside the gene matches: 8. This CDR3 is CASSEEPGLLETQYF. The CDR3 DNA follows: TGTGCCAGCAGTGAGGAACCGGGACTATTAGAGACCCAGTACTTC. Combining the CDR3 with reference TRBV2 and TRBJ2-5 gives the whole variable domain EPEVTQTPSHQVTQMGQEVILRCVPISNHLYFYWYRQILGQKVEFLVSFYNNEISEKSEIFDDQFSVERPDGSNFTLKIRSTKLEDSAMYFCASSEEPGLLETQYFGPGTRLLVL.

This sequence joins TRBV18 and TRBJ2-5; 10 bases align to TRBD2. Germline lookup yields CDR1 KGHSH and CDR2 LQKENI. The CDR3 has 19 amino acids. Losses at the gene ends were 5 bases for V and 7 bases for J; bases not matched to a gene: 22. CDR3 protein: CASSSSGTSALMPRGTQYF. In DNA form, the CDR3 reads TGTGCCAGCTCATCCTCGGGGACTAGCGCGTTGATGCCCCGAGGGACCCAGTACTTC.

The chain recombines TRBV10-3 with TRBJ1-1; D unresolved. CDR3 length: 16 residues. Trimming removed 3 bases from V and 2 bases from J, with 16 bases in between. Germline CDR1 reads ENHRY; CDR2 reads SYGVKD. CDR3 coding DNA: TGTGCCATCAGTGATGGATCCGGTTTCGGAAACACTGAAGCTTTCTTT. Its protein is CAISDGSGFGNTEAFF.

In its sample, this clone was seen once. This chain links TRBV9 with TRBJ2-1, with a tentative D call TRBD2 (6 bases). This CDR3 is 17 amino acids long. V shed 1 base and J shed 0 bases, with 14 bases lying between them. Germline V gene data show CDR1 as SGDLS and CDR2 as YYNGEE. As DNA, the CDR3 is TGTGCCAGCAGCGTATTGGGACTCCCTAGCTCCTACAATGAGCAGTTCTTC. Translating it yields CASSVLGLPSSYNEQFF. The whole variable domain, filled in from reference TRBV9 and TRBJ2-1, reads DSGVTQTPKHLITATGQRVTLRCSPRSGDLSVYWYQQSLDQGLQFLIQYYNGEERAKGNILERFSAQQFPDLHSELNLSSLELGDSALYFCASSVLGLPSSYNEQFFGPGTRLTVL.

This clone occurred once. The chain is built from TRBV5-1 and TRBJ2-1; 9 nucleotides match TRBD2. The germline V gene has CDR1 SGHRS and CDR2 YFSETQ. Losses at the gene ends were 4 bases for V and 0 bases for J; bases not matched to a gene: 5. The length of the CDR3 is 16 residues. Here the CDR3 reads CASSLRTSDSYNEQFF. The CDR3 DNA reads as TGCGCCAGCAGCCTTAGGACTAGCGACTCCTACAATGAGCAGTTCTTC.

The CDR3 DNA sequence: TGTGCCAGCAGCTTGCTCAGGGGCAAGCGGGATACAGATACGCAGTATTTT. The encoded protein is CASSLLRGKRDTDTQYF. The chain is built from TRBV5-6 and TRBJ2-3; D possibly corresponds to TRBD2 (7 bases). Trimming left V 1 base short and J 3 bases short, with 18 bases between. This CDR3 is 17 amino acids long. From germline, CDR1 is SGHDT and CDR2 YYEEEE.

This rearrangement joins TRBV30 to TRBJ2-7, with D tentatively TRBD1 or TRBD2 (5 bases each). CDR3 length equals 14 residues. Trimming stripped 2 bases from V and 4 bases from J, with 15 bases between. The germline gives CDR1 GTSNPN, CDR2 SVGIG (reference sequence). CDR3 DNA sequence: TGTGCCTGGAGTAGGGGTTTCGAGGGATACGAGCAGTACTTC. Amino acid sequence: CAWSRGFEGYEQYF.

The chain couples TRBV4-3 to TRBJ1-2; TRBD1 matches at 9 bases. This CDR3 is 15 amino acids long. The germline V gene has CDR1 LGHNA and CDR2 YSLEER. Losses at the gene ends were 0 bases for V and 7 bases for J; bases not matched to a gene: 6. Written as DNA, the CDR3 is TGCGCCAGCAGCCAAGAACCAGGGACAGGGCTTGGCTACACCTTC. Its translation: CASSQEPGTGLGYTF.

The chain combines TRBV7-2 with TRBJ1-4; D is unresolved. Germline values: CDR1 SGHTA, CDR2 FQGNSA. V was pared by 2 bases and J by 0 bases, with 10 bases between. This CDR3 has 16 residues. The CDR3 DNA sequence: TGTGCCAGCAGCTTACGGCCAGATGCAACTAATGAAAAACTGTTTTTT. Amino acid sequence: CASSLRPDATNEKLFF.

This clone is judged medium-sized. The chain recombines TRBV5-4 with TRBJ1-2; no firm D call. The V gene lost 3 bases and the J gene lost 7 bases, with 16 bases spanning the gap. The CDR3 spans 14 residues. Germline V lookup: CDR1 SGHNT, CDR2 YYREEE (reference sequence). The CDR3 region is CASSSDRPEGGYTF. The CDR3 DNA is TGTGCCAGCAGCTCCGACCGACCGGAGGGTGGCTACACCTTC.

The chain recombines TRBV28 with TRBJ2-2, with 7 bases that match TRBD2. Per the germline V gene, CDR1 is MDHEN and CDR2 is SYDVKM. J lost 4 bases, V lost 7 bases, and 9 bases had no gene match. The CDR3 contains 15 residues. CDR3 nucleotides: TGTGCCAGCACTGTGGCGGGAGCCTTCACCGGGGAGCTGTTTTTT. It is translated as CASTVAGAFTGELFF.